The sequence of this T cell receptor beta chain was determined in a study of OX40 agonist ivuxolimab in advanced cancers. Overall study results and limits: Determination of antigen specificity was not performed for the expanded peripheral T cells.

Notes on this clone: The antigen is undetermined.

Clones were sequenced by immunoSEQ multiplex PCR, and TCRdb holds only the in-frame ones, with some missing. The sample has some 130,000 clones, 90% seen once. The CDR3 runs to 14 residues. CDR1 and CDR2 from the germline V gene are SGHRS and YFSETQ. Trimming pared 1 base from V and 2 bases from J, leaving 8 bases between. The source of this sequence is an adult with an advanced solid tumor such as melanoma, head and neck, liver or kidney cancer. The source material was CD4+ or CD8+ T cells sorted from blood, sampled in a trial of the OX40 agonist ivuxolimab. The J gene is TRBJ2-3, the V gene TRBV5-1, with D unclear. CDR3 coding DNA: TGCGCCAGCAGCTTGATGTCTTCCACAGATACGCAGTATTTT. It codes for CASSLMSSTDTQYF.